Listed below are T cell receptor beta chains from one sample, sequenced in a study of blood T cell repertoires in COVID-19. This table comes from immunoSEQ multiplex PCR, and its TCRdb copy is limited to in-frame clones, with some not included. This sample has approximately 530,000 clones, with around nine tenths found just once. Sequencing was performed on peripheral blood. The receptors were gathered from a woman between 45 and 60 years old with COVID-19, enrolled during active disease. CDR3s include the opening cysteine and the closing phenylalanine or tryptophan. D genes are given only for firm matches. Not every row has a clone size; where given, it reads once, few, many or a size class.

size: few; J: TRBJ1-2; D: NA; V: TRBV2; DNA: TGTGCCAGCAATTTACAGGGTTTCTATGGCTACACCTTC; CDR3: CASNLQGFYGYTF
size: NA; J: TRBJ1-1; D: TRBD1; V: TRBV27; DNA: TGTGCCAGCAGTAAGGGACAGGGTAAGACTGAAGCTTTCTTT; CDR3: CASSKGQGKTEAFF
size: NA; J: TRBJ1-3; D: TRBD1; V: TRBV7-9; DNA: TGTGCCAGCAGCTCTCGAGGACAGGGTTATGGAAACACCATATATTTT; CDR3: CASSSRGQGYGNTIYF
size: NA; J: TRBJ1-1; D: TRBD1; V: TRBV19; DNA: TGTGCCAGTAGTAAGGGGGGACAGTTGGTCTTGAACACTGAAGCTTTCTTT; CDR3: CASSKGGQLVLNTEAFF
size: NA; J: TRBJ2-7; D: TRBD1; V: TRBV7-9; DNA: TGTGCCAGCAGCCCGATTCTAGACAGGGGAAACGAGCAGTACTTC; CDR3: CASSPILDRGNEQYF
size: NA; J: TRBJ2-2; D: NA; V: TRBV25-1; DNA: TGTGCCAGCAGCGGAACAGGGCCCGGGGAGCTGTTTTTT; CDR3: CASSGTGPGELFF
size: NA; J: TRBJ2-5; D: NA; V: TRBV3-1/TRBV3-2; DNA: TGTGCCAGCAGCCAGAAGCGACAGGTGGGGGAGACCCAGTACTTC; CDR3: CASSQKRQVGETQYF
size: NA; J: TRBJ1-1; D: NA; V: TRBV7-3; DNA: TGTGCCAGCAGCTTAAGGGGAGGTACTCGGGCTTTCTTT; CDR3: CASSLRGGTRAFF
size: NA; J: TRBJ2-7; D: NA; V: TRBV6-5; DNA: TGTGCCAGCAGTCCGCGGGGAGCAGTGGTATACGAGCAGTACTTC; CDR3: CASSPRGAVVYEQYF
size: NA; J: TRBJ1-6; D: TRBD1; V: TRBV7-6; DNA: TGTGCCAGCAGCTTAGCGATAGGGGGCAACTCACCCCTCCACTTT; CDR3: CASSLAIGGNSPLHF
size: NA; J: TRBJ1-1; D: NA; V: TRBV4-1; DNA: TGCGCCAGCAGCCGGCAGATGAACACTGAAGCTTTCTTT; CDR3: CASSRQMNTEAFF
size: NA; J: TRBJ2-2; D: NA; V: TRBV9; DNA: TGTGCCAGCAGCCCGAGACAGGCGGGGGAAACCGGGGAGCTGTTTTTT; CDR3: CASSPRQAGETGELFF
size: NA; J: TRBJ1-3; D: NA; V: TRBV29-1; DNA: TGCAGCGTTGAACGAACAGGAGGAAACACCATATATTTT; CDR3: CSVERTGGNTIYF
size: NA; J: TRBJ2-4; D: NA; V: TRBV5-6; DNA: TGTGCCAGCAGCATCGGACTAGCCAAAAACATTCAGTACTTC; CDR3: CASSIGLAKNIQYF
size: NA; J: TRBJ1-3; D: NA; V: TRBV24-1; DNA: TGTGCCACCAGTGGCCCAGGGGCGGCGGACACCATATATTTT; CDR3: CATSGPGAADTIYF
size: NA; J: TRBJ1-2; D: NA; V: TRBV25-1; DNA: TGTGCCAGCAGTGACGCAGTGGTTAACTATGGCTACACCTTC; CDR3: CASSDAVVNYGYTF
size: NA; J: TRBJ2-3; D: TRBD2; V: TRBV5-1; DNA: TGCGCCAGCAGCCGTAGCGGGAGTTCGGACACAGATACGCAGTATTTT; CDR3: CASSRSGSSDTDTQYF
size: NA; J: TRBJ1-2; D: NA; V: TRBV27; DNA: TGTGCCAGCAGTTCCGGGGGCTATGGCTACACCTTC; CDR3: CASSSGGYGYTF
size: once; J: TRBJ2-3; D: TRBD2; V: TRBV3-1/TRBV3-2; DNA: TGTGCCAGCAGCCAGGTGGGACTAGCTCCTACCACAGATACGCAGTATTTT; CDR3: CASSQVGLAPTTDTQYF
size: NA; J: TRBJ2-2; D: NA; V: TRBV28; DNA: TGTGCCAGCAGCTGGGGAGGAGGCAAGCTGGGGGAGCTGTTTTTT; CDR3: CASSWGGGKLGELFF
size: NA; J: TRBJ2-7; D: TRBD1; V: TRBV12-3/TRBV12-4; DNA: TGTGCCAGCAGTCCCGGGACAGCCTACGAGCAGTACTTC; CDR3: CASSPGTAYEQYF
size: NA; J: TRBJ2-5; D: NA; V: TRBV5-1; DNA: TGCGCCAGCAGCTCTGGGACAGCGGGCGGCGGGACCCAGTACTTC; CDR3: CASSSGTAGGGTQYF
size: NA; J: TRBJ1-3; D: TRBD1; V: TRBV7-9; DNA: TGTGCCAGCAGCTTAGGGACAGGGGTAAACACCATATATTTT; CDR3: CASSLGTGVNTIYF
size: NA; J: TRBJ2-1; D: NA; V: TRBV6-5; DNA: TGTGCCAGCCTGCGGGGGTCAGGGGATGAGCAGTTCTTC; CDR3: CASLRGSGDEQFF
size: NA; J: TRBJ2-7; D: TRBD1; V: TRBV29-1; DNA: TGCAGCGTTGGTCGGACAGGGCCCTACGAGCAGTACTTC; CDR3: CSVGRTGPYEQYF
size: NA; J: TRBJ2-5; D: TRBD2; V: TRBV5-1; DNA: TGCGCCAGCAGCTCGCTGAGTAGCGGGGACCAAGAGACCCAGTACTTC; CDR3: CASSSLSSGDQETQYF
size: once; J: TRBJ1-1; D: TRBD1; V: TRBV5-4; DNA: TGTGCCAGCAGCAAAAAACAGGGGTTGGATGAAGCTTTCTTT; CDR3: CASSKKQGLDEAFF
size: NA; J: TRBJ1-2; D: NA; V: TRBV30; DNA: TGTGCCTGGAGTGCAGGGCCTGCTTATGGCTACACCTTC; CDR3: CAWSAGPAYGYTF
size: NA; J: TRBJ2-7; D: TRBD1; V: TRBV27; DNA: TGTGCCAGCAGCTCCTCCGGGACAGCCTACGAGCAGTACTTC; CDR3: CASSSSGTAYEQYF
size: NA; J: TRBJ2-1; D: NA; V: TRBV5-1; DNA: TGCGCCAGCAGCTTGGAGGACTCTCCCCCTGACAATGAGCAGTTCTTC; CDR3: CASSLEDSPPDNEQFF
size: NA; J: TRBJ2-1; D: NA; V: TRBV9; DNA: TGTGCCAGCAGCGCCTCTAGCTACAATGAGCAGTTCTTC; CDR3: CASSASSYNEQFF
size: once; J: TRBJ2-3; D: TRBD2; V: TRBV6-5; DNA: TGTGCCAGCAGTTACCGGACTAGCGGATACACAGATACGCAGTATTTT; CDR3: CASSYRTSGYTDTQYF
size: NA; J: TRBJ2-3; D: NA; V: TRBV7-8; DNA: TGTGCCAGCAGCTGGCATCGGGGAGATACGCAGTATTTT; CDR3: CASSWHRGDTQYF
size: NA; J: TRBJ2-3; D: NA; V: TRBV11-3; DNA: TGTGCCAGCAGCTTAGATGGGAGAACGGTCCACACAGATACGCAGTATTTT; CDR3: CASSLDGRTVHTDTQYF
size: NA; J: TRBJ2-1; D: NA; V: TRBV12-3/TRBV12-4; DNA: TGTGCCAGCAGTACAAATGAGCAGTTCTTC; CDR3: CASSTNEQFF
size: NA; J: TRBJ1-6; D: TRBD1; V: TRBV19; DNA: TGTGCCAGTAGTTCCCCGGACAGGATTTCCCTCCACTTT; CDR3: CASSSPDRISLHF
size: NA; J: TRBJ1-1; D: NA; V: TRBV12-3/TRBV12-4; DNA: TGTGCCAGCAGTTCGGGGACACGTGAAGCTTTCTTT; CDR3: CASSSGTREAFF
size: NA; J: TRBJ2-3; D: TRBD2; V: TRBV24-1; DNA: TGTGCCACCAGTGAACCTACTAGCGGGGGATCAGATACGCAGTATTTT; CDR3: CATSEPTSGGSDTQYF
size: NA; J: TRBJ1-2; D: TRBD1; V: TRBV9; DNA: TGTGCCAGCAGCGGGGGGACAGGCTTAGAGTTCAGCACCTTC; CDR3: CASSGGTGLEFSTF
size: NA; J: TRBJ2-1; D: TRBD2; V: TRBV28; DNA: TGTGCCAGCAGTTCAGGAACCCTAGCGGGGGGCGGGCAGTTCTTC; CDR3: CASSSGTLAGGGQFF
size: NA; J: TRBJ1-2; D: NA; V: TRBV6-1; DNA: TGTGCCAGCAGTGATGTCAGAAGCTATGGCTACACCTTC; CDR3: CASSDVRSYGYTF
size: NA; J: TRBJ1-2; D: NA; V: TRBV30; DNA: TGTGCCCAAACCGGGGTCTATGGCTACACCTTC; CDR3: CAQTGVYGYTF
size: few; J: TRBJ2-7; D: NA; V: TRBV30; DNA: TGTGCCTGGAGTCGCAAGGGGGGGGGCGACGAGCAGTACTTC; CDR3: CAWSRKGGGDEQYF
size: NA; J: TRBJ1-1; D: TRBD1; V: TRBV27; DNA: TGTGCCAGCAGTTTATCACAGGGGGCGAGGACTGAAGCTTTCTTT; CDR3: CASSLSQGARTEAFF
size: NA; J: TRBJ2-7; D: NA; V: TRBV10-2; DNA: TGCGCCAGCACTGTAGGGGTTACCTACGAGCAGTACTTC; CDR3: CASTVGVTYEQYF
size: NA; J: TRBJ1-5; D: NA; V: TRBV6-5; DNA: TGTGCCAGCAGTTACATGTCGGGAGGGCAGCCCCAGCATTTT; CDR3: CASSYMSGGQPQHF
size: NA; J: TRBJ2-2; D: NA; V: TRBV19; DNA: TGTGCCAGTAGTCCCCCTAGCACCGGGGAGCTGTTTTTT; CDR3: CASSPPSTGELFF
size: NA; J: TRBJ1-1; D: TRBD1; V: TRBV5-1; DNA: TGCGCCAGCACCCAGGACAGGGCCCTTGGGACTGAAGCTTTCTTT; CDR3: CASTQDRALGTEAFF
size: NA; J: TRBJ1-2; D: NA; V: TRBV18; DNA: TGTGCCAGCTCACCACTCGACGGAGGGGACTATGGCTACACCTTC; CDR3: CASSPLDGGDYGYTF
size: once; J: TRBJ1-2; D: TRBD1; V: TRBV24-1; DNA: TGTGCCACCAGTGATTCCCCCGGGACAGGAAAAGGCTACACCTTC; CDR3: CATSDSPGTGKGYTF
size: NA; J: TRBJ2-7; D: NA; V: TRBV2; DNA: TGTGCCAGCAGCCGGGGTGGGACTCGTCTTTTAAGCGAGCAGTACTTC; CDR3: CASSRGGTRLLSEQYF
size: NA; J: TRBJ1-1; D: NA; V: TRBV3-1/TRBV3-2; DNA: TGTGCCAGCAGCCAAGCGGCAGGTTGGAACACTGAAGCTTTCTTT; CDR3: CASSQAAGWNTEAFF
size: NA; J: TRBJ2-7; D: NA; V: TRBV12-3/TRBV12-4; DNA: TGTGCCAGCAGTTTGCGCAGGGGCTACGAGCAGTACTTC; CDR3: CASSLRRGYEQYF